A single sample is the source of the 4 T cell receptor beta chains below, sequenced in a study of response to subunit inactivated influenza vaccine. TCRdb called the RT-PCR reads again in MiXCR, with one record for every CDR3 protein. The data contain approximately 230,000 distinct CDR3 sequences, about 12% of them singletons. Material: non-naive T cells sorted from PBMCs, obtained around two weeks before vaccination. These receptors were taken from a man between 45 and 60 years old who received an inactivated influenza vaccine.

This clonotype appeared many times. The rearrangement joins TRBV6-1 to TRBJ1-1; no firm D call. In germline, CDR1 is MNHNS, CDR2 SASEGT. There are 14 residues in the CDR3. Trimming shortened V by 5 bases and J by 0 bases, and 10 bases separated the two germline ends. In nucleotides, the CDR3 is TGTGCCAGCAGTAAACAAGATCTGAACACTGAAGCTTTCTTT. It is translated as CASSKQDLNTEAFF.

This clonotype was detected a few times. The gene calls are TRBV7-9 and TRBJ2-2; D may correspond to TRBD1 or TRBD2 (5 bases each). Germline V gives CDR1 SEHNR, CDR2 FQNEAQ (reference sequence). Trimming removed 5 bases at V and 4 bases at J, with 14 bases between. This CDR3 comprises 15 residues. Here the CDR3 reads CASSQWGTVTGELFF. As DNA, the CDR3 is TGTGCCAGCAGCCAGTGGGGGACGGTCACCGGGGAGCTGTTTTTT.

This clonotype was counted only a few times. J is TRBJ2-1 and V is TRBV12-3 or TRBV12-4; possible D gene TRBD2, 5 bases. The CDR3 loop spans 14 amino acids. V dropped 2 bases and J dropped 6 bases, with 11 bases sitting between them. The CDR3 coding sequence is TGTGCCAGCAGTTTAAGGAGCGGCGGCAATGAGCAGTTCTTC. Translated: CASSLRSGGNEQFF.

The chain is built from TRBV11-2 and TRBJ1-5; D might be TRBD1 (6 bases). V was clipped by 1 base and J by 0 bases, with 16 bases between them. There are 18 residues in the CDR3. CDR1 and CDR2 (germline): SGHAT, FQNNGV. The CDR3, as DNA: TGTGCCAGCAGCTTAGGGGGCAGGGGATTAGATAGCAATCAGCCCCAGCATTTT. It specifies CASSLGGRGLDSNQPQHF.